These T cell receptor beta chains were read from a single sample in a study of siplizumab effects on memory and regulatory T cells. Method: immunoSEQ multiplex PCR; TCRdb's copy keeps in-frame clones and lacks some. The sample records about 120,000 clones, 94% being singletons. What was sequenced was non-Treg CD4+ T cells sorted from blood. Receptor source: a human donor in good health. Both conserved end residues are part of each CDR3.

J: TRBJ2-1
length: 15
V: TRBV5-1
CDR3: CASSPVGDRAGEQFF

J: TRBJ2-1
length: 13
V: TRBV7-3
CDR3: CASKLAGDNEQFF

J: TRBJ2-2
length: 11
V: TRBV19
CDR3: CASSAYGELFF

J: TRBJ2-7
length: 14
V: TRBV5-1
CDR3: CASSVGTSGYEQYF

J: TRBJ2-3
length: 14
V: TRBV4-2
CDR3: CASSQVQRGDTQYF

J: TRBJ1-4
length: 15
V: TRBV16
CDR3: CASSPAQGTNEKLFF

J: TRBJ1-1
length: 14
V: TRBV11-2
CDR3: CASSLEGRGAEAFF

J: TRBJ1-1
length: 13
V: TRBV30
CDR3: CAWSVPEKAEAFF

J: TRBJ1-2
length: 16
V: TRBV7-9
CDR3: CASSFEIGTANYGYTF

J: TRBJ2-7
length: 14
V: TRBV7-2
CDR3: CASSFRQGQSEQYF

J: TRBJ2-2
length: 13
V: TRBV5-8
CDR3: CASSSWPSGELFF

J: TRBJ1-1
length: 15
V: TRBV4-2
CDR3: CASSQEVGAGTEAFF

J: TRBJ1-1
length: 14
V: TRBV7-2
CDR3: CASSIQGLDTEAFF

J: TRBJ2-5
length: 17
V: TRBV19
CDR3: CASSIFFGGGLQETQYF

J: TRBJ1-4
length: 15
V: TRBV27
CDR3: CASKTGGFSMEKLFF

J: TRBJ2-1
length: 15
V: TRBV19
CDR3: CASSSGQGALNEQFF

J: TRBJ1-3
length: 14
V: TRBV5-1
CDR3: CASSSDHSGNTIYF

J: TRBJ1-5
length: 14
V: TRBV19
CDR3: CASSWGGLNQPQHF

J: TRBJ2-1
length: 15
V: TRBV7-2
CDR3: CASSPWTGKTNEQFF

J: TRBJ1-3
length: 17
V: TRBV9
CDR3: CASSVSAGTGRGNTIYF

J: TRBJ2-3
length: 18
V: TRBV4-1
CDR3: CASSQESGPGGGTDTQYF

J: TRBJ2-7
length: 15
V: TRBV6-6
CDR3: CASSYSAGGTYEQYF

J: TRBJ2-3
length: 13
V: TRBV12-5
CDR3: CASGLWTGGTQYF

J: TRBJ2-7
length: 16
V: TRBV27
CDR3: CASSRPFGTGPHEQYF

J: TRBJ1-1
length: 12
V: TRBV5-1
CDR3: CASSLGLSEAFF

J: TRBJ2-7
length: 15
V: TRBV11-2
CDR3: CASSPRASENGEQYF

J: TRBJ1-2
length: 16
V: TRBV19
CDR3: CASSISSDRVNYGYTF

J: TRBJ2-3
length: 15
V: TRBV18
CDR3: CASSPNGRGEDTQYF

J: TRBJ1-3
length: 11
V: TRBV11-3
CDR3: CASSLDQTIYF

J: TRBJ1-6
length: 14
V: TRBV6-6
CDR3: CASVDRPYNSPLHF

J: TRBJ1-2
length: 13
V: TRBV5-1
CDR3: CASSPGAGSVYTF

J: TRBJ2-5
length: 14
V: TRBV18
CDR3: CASSPNQGQETQYF

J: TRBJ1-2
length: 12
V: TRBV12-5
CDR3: CASGRDSYGYTF

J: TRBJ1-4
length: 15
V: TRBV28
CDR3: CASSSGVGVSEKLFF

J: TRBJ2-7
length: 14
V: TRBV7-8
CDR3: CASSVSRVLNEQYF

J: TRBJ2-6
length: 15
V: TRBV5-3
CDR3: CASSPRAAGANVLTF

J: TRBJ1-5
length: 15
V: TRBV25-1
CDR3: CASSEGIYSNQPQHF

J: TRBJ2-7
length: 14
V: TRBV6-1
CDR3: CASSEQAGGYEQYF

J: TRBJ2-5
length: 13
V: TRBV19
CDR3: CASSMTVQETQYF

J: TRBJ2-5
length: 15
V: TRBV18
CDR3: CASSPRQGLQETQYF

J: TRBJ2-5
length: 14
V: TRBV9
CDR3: CASSPTSRGETQYF

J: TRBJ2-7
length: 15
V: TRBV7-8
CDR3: CASSLVVREGYEQYF